This record looks at one T cell receptor beta chain sequence and its context. The target antigen is unknown. The DNA input per sorted-subset replicate PCR was around 200 ng, corresponding to tens of thousands of T cell genomes. Sequenced by immunoSEQ multiplex PCR; TCRdb stores in-frame clones only, minus some. Of approximately 1.5 million clones in the sample, around 98% were seen once. The CDR3 length is 16 residues. The germline V gene encodes CDR1 LNHDA and CDR2 SQIVND (reference sequence). J was trimmed by 1 base and V by 1 base; bases with no gene match: 5. The data were obtained in a study of shared clonotypes between healthy human individuals. General study results and limits: Researchers found naive subsets generally carried larger estimated richness than memory subsets.

The receptor's source is a man aged 25 to 40 in good health. The sequenced material came from naive CD4+ T cells sorted from blood. Subset specified: CD45RA+ positively selected. The chain uses TRBV19 and TRBJ2-5, with TRBD1 matching 8 bases. The DNA of the CDR3 is TGTGCCAGTAGTATAGGGCAGGGGGCTTTCCAAGAGACCCAGTACTTC. Its protein is CASSIGQGAFQETQYF.